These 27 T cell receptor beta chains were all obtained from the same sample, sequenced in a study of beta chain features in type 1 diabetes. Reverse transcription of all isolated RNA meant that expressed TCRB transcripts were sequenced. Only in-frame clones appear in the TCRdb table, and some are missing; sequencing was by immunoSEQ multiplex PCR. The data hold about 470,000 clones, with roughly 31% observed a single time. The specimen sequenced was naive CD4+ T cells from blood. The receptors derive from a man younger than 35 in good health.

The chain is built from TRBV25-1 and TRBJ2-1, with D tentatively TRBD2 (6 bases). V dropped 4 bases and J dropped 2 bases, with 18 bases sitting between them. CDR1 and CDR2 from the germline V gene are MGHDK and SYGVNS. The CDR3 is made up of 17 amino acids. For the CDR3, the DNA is TGTGCCAGCAGTGGTATAGCCGGGAGAGTGGCCTACAATGAGCAGTTCTTC. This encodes CASSGIAGRVAYNEQFF.

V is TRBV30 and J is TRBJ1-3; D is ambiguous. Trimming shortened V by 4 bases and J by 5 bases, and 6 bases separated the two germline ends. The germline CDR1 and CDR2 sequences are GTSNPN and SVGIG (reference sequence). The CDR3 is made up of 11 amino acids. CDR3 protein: CAWKRRNTIYF. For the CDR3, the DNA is TGTGCCTGGAAGAGGAGAAACACCATATATTTT.

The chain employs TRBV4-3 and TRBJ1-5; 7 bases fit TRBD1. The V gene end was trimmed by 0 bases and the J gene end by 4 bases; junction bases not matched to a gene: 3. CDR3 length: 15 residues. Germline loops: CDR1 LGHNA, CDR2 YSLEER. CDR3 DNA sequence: TGCGCCAGCAGCCAAGAGCCGGGACAGAATCAGCCCCAGCATTTT. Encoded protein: CASSQEPGQNQPQHF.

The CDR3 loop is CASSPRGNAQETQYF. In DNA form, the CDR3 reads TGTGCCAGCAGTCCCCGGGGGAATGCTCAAGAGACCCAGTACTTC. The chain employs TRBV28 and TRBJ2-5; TRBD2 might be the D (6 bases). CDR3 size: 15 residues. V was shortened by 5 bases and J by 2 bases, with 15 bases between the two germline ends. From germline, CDR1 is MDHEN and CDR2 SYDVKM. The full variable domain, with the rest looked up from reference TRBV28 and TRBJ2-5, is DVKVTQSSRYLVKRTGEKVFLECVQDMDHENMFWYRQDPGLGLRLIYFSYDVKMKEKGDIPEGYSVSREKKERFSLILESASTNQTSMYLCASSPRGNAQETQYFGPGTRLLVL.

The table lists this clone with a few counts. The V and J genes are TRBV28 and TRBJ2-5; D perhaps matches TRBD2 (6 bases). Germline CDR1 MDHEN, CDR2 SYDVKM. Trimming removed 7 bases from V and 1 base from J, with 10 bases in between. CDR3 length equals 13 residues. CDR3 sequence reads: CASTVAVQETQYF. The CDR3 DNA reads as TGTGCCAGCACTGTAGCGGTCCAAGAGACCCAGTACTTC.

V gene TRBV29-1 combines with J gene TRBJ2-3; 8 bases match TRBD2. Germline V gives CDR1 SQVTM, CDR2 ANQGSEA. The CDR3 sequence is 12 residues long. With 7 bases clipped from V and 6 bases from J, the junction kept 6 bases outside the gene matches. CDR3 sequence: CSGGRRSDTQYF. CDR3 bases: TGCAGCGGCGGGAGGCGTTCCGATACGCAGTATTTT.

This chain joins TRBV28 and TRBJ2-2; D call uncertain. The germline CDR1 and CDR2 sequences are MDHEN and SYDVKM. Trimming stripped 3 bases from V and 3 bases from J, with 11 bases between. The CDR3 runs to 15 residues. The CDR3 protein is CASSFASRDTGELFF. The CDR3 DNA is TGTGCCAGCAGTTTCGCAAGTAGGGACACCGGGGAGCTGTTTTTT.

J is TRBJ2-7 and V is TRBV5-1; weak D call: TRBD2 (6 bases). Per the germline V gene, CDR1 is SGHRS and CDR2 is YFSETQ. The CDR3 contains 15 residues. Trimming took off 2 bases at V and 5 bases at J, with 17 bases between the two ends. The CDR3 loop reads CASSFHPGAGDEQYF. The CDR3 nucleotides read TGCGCCAGCAGCTTTCATCCGGGAGCTGGCGACGAGCAGTACTTC. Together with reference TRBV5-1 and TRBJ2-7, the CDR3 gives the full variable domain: KAGVTQTPRYLIKTRGQQVTLSCSPISGHRSVSWYQQTPGQGLQFLFEYFSETQRNKGNFPGRFSGRQFSNSRSEMNVSTLELGDSALYLCASSFHPGAGDEQYFGPGTRLTVT.

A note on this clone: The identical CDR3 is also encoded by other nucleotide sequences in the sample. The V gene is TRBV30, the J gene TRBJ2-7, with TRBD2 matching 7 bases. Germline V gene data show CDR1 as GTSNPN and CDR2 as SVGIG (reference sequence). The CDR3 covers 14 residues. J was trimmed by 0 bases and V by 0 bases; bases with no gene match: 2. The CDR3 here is CAWSVGGISYEQYF. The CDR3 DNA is TGTGCCTGGAGTGTGGGGGGGATCTCCTACGAGCAGTACTTC.

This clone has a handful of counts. In nucleotides, the CDR3 is TGTGCCTGGATGCGGGGCAGGACTGGGGCCAACGTCCTGACTTTC. Translation: CAWMRGRTGANVLTF. The chain joins TRBV30 to TRBJ2-6; D possibly corresponds to TRBD2 (6 bases). V lost 4 bases and J lost 2, with 12 bases in between. From germline, CDR1 is GTSNPN and CDR2 SVGIG (reference sequence). CDR3 size: 15 residues.

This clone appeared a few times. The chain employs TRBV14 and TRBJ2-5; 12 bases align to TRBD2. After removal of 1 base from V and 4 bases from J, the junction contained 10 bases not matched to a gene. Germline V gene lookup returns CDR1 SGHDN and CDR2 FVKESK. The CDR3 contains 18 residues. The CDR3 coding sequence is TGTGCCAGCAGCCAAGTGGTAGCTAGCGGGAGGGCAGGAGAGACCCAGTACTTC. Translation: CASSQVVASGRAGETQYF. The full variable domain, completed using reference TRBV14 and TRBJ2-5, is EAGVTQFPSHSVIEKGQTVTLRCDPISGHDNLYWYRRVMGKEIKFLLHFVKESKQDESGMPNNRFLAERTGGTYSTLKVQPAELEDSGVYFCASSQVVASGRAGETQYFGPGTRLLVL.

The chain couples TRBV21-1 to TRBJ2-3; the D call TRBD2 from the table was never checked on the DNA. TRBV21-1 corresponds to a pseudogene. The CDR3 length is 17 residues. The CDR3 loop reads CASSKVASGRAPDTQYF. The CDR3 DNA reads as TGTGCCAGCAGCAAAGTGGCTAGCGGGAGGGCGCCAGATACGCAGTATTTT.

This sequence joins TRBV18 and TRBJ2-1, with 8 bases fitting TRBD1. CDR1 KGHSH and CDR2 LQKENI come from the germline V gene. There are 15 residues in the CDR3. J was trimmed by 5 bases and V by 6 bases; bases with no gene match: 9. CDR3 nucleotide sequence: TGTGCCAGCTCCCAAGCAGGGGGCTGGGACAATGAGCAGTTCTTC. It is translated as CASSQAGGWDNEQFF.

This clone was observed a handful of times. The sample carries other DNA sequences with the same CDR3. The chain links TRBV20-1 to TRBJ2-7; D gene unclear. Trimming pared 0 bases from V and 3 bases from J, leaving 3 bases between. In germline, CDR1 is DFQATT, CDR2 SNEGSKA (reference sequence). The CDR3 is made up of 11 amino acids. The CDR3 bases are TGCAGTGCTAGAGACAGCTACGAGCAGTACTTC. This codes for CSARDSYEQYF.

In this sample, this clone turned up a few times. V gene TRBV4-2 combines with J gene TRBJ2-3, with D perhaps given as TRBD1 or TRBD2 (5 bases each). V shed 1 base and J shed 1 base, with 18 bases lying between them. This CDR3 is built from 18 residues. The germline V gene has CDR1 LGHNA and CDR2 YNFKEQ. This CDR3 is CASSQALEAMGRTDTQYF. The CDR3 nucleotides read TGTGCCAGCAGCCAAGCTTTGGAGGCGATGGGGCGCACAGATACGCAGTATTTT.

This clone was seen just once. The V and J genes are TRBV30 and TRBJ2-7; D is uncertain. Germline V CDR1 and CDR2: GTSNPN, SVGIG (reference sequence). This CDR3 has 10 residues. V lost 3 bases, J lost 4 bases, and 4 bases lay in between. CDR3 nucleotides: TGTGCCTGGAGAGGGTACGAGCAGTACTTC. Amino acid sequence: CAWRGYEQYF.

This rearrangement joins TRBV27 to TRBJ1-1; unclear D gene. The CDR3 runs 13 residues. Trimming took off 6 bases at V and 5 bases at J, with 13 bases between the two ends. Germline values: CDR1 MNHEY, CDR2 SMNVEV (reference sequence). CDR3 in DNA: TGTGCCAGCAGATTCGGGAAGGGAACTGAAGCTTTCTTT. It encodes CASRFGKGTEAFF.

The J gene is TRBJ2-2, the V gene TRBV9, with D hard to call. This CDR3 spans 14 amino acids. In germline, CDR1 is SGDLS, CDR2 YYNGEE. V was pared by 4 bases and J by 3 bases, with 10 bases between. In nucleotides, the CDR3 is TGTGCCAGCAGCTTTAAGGGCCACACCGGGGAGCTGTTTTTT. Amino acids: CASSFKGHTGELFF.

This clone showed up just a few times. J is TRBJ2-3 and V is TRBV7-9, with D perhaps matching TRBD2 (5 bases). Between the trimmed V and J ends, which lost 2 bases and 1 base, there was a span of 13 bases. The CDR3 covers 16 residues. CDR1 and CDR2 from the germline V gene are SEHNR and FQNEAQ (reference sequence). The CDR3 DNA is TGTGCCAGCAGCTTAACAGAGCGGTGGGGCACAGATACGCAGTATTTT. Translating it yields CASSLTERWGTDTQYF. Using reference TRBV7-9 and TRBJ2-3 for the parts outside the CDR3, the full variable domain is DTGVSQNPRHKITKRGQNVTFRCDPISEHNRLYWYRQTLGQGPEFLTYFQNEAQLEKSRLLSDRFSAERPKGSFSTLEIQRTEQGDSAMYLCASSLTERWGTDTQYFGPGTRLTVL.

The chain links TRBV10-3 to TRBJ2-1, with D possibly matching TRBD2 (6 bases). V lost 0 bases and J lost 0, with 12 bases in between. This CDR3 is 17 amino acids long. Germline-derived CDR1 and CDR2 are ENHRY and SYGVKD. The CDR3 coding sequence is TGTGCCATCAGTGAGTCGGGGGGAGGCCGCTCCTACAATGAGCAGTTCTTC. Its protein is CAISESGGGRSYNEQFF.

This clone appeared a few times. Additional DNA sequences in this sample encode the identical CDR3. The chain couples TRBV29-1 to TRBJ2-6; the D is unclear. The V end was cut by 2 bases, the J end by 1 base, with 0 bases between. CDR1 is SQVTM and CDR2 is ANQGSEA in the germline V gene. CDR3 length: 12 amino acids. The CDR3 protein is CSVESGANVLTF. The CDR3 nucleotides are TGCAGCGTTGAATCTGGGGCCAACGTCCTGACTTTC.

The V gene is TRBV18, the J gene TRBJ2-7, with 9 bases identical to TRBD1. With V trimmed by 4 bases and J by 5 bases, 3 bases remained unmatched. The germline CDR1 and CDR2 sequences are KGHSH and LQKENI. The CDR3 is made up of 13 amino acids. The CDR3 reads CASSRDRANEQYF. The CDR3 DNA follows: TGTGCCAGCTCACGGGACAGGGCAAACGAGCAGTACTTC.

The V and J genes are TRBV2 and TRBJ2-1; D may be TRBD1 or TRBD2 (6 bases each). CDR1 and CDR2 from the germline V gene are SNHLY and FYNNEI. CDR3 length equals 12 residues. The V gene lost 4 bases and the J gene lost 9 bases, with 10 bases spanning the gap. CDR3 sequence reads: CASSGEGGEQFF. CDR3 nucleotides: TGTGCCAGCAGTGGAGAGGGGGGTGAGCAGTTCTTC.

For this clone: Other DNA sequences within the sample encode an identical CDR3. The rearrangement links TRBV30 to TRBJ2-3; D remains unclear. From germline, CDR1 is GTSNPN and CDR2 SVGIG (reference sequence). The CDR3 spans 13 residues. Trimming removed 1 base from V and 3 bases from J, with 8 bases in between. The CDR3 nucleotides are TGTGCCTGGAGTGCCGGGTCAACAGATACGCAGTATTTT. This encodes CAWSAGSTDTQYF.

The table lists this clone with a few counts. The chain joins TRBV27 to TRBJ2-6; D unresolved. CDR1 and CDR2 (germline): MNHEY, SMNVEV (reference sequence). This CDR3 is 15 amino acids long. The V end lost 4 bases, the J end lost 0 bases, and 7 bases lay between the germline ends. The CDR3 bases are TGTGCCAGCAGTTATCAACTCTCTGGGGCCAACGTCCTGACTTTC. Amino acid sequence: CASSYQLSGANVLTF. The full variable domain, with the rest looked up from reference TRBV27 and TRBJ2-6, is EAQVTQNPRYLITVTGKKLTVTCSQNMNHEYMSWYRQDPGLGLRQIYYSMNVEVTDKGDVPEGYKVSRKEKRNFPLILESPSPNQTSLYFCASSYQLSGANVLTFGAGSRLTVL.

The chain's CDR3 is CASSLEGLSADTQYF. The DNA for the CDR3 is TGTGCCAGCAGCTTAGAGGGACTATCTGCAGATACGCAGTATTTT. J is TRBJ2-3 and V is TRBV7-2; TRBD2 aligns across 7 bases. The CDR3 contains 15 residues. Unmatched junction bases numbered 5, after V lost 1 base and J lost 4 bases. Germline lookup yields CDR1 SGHTA and CDR2 FQGNSA. Full variable domain (missing parts from reference TRBV7-2 and TRBJ2-3): GAGVSQSPSNKVTEKGKDVELRCDPISGHTALYWYRQSLGQGLEFLIYFQGNSAPDKSGLPSDRFSAERTGGSVSTLTIQRTQQEDSAVYLCASSLEGLSADTQYFGPGTRLTVL.

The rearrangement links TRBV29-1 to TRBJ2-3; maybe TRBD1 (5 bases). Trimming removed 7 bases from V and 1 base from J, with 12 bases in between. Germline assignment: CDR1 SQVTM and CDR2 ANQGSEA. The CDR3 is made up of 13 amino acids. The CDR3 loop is CSGYRWGTDTQYF. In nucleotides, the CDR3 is TGCAGCGGATACAGGTGGGGCACAGATACGCAGTATTTT.